This TCR beta chain derives from a study of Tregs in tolerant kidney transplant recipients. Broader study findings: No direct test of biological reproducibility was done here. Validation in larger populations is needed because few patients were studied.

Method: immunoSEQ multiplex PCR; TCRdb's copy keeps in-frame clones and lacks some. The data hold roughly 70,000 clones, with roughly 84% observed a single time. Worth noting for this clone: The antigen is unknown.

Germline V gene lookup returns CDR1 LNHNV and CDR2 YYDKDF (reference sequence). The length of the CDR3 is 12 residues. V trimming: 8 bases; J trimming: 8 bases; junction bases outside the gene matches: 3. CD4+CD25+CD127- Tregs, CD4+CD25- non-Tregs, CD4 and CD8 cells were sorted. The clonotype was recovered from a human donor in good health. This chain links TRBV15 with TRBJ2-4, with TRBD2 matching over 10 bases. Sequencing used CD4+ T cells from blood. The CDR3 region has the DNA TGTGCCACCTCTAGCGGGAGTTACATTCAGTACTTC. Its protein product is CATSSGSYIQYF.